This T cell receptor beta chain originates from a study of T cell clonality in common variable immunodeficiency. Study-level findings and limits: Repertoire-complication correlations in CVID were limited by patient heterogeneity. Common variable immunodeficiency TCR beta sequences reportedly had fewer deletions and N-nucleotide insertions.

There are 14 residues in the CDR3. Germline-derived CDR1 and CDR2 are SEHNR and FQNEAQ (reference sequence). V lost 2 bases and J lost 4, with 11 bases in between. Patients had low serum IgG, IgA and/or IgM and specific antibody deficiency. Assay: immunoSEQ multiplex PCR; the TCRdb copy retains only in-frame clones and omits some. In total the sample includes around 21,000 clones, none of them seen once. For this clone: Antigen unknown. The read terminates 3 residues ahead of where the CDR3 ends, so the germline J gene completes it.

This receptor was obtained from a human donor with common variable immunodeficiency. The specimen sequenced was peripheral blood mononuclear cells. The V call is TRBV7-9, the J call TRBJ1-1; no firm D call. The DNA read from the CDR3 is TGTGCCAGCAGCTTATTCCAAGGGTTCACTGAA. Its translation: CASSLFQGFTE. The CDR3 in full is CASSLFQGFTEAFF.